This is a list of T cell receptor beta chains from one sample in a study of blood T cell repertoires in COVID-19. Measured with immunoSEQ multiplex PCR; TCRdb has only the in-frame clones, and not every one. The sample has 250,000 or so clones, about 88% seen once; the top ten hold 5.5% to 7.5%. Sequencing input: peripheral blood. Receptors were obtained from a woman in her 70s with active or convalescent COVID-19. Both conserved end residues are part of each CDR3. D genes are given only for firm matches. Size values are once, few and many counts, or a class for expanded clones, and some rows have none.

abundance	j_gene	v_gene	d_gene	CDR3aa	CDR3nt
.	TRBJ1-2	TRBV27	.	CASSLTGDYGYTF	TGTGCCAGCAGTTTAACAGGCGACTATGGCTACACCTTC
once	TRBJ1-1	TRBV24-1	.	CATSRAGGGLTEAFF	TGTGCCACCAGTCGGGCAGGCGGGGGGCTCACTGAAGCTTTCTTT
few	TRBJ2-1	TRBV2	.	CASSEDRPQGFYNEQFF	TGTGCCAGCAGCGAAGACAGGCCTCAGGGGTTTTACAATGAGCAGTTCTTC
.	TRBJ1-1	TRBV11-2	.	CASSSYQGAREAFF	TGTGCCAGCAGTTCATACCAGGGCGCGAGGGAAGCTTTCTTT
.	TRBJ1-3	TRBV4-3	.	CASSQERQGFTGNTIYF	TGCGCCAGCAGCCAAGAAAGGCAGGGATTCACTGGAAACACCATATATTTT
.	TRBJ1-5	TRBV6-1	.	CASSEGGRGQPQHF	TGTGCCAGCAGTGAAGGGGGTCGGGGACAGCCCCAGCATTTT
.	TRBJ1-1	TRBV6-6	.	CASSPGGEAFF	TGTGCCAGCAGTCCGGGTGGTGAAGCTTTCTTT
.	TRBJ1-2	TRBV18	TRBD1	CASSPPGTGLYGYTF	TGTGCCAGCTCACCACCCGGGACAGGCCTCTATGGCTACACCTTC
.	TRBJ2-7	TRBV15	TRBD1	CATSRDTTGRHEQYF	TGTGCCACCAGCAGAGACACGACAGGGCGCCACGAGCAGTACTTC
.	TRBJ1-2	TRBV6-1	.	CASSESSGNYGYTF	TGTGCCAGCAGTGAATCGTCGGGTAACTATGGCTACACCTTC
.	TRBJ1-2	TRBV7-9	.	CASSFTPGAIYGYTF	TGTGCCAGCAGCTTTACACCAGGGGCGATCTATGGCTACACCTTC
few	TRBJ2-1	TRBV4-1	.	CASSQASGTDNEQFF	TGCGCCAGCAGCCAAGCGTCCGGGACTGACAATGAGCAGTTCTTC
.	TRBJ2-7	TRBV3-1/TRBV3-2	TRBD1	CASSRRGTGPYEQYF	TGTGCCAGCAGCCGGCGTGGGACAGGGCCGTACGAGCAGTACTTC
.	TRBJ2-7	TRBV7-9	TRBD1	CASSLGGGDFYEQYF	TGTGCCAGCAGCTTAGGAGGGGGCGATTTCTACGAGCAGTACTTC
.	TRBJ2-3	TRBV24-1	.	CATSLRGARDTQYF	TGTGCCACCTCCCTCCGCGGGGCTAGAGATACGCAGTATTTT
.	TRBJ1-3	TRBV10-3	.	CAISEGRLHSGNTIYF	TGTGCCATCAGTGAGGGCAGGCTCCACTCTGGAAACACCATATATTTT
.	TRBJ1-2	TRBV12-3/TRBV12-4	.	CASSPNPGYGYTF	TGTGCCAGCAGCCCAAACCCAGGCTATGGCTACACCTTC
.	TRBJ2-7	TRBV4-3	TRBD1	CASSQARDRFSYEQYF	TGCGCCAGCAGCCAAGCCCGGGACAGGTTCTCCTACGAGCAGTACTTC
.	TRBJ1-1	TRBV24-1	TRBD1	CATSAGTAGDTEAFF	TGTGCCACCAGTGCCGGGACAGCGGGCGACACTGAAGCTTTCTTT
few	TRBJ1-4	TRBV1	.	CTRRTGNNEKLFF	TGCACCAGGCGGACAGGGAATAATGAAAAACTGTTTTTT
.	TRBJ1-1	TRBV6-1	.	CASSVWGGGYSNTEAFF	TGTGCCAGCAGTGTGTGGGGAGGGGGGTACTCGAACACTGAAGCTTTCTTT
.	TRBJ2-5	TRBV24-1	.	CATGEGATPQETQYF	TGTGCCACCGGTGAGGGAGCGACTCCCCAAGAGACCCAGTACTTC
.	TRBJ1-1	TRBV6-2/TRBV6-3	.	CASSPVAGRVTEAFF	TGTGCCAGCAGCCCGGTGGCGGGGAGAGTCACTGAAGCTTTCTTT
.	TRBJ1-3	TRBV5-6	.	CASSLRGAGLGNTIYF	TGTGCCAGCAGCTTAAGAGGAGCGGGACTCGGAAACACCATATATTTT
once	TRBJ2-1	TRBV5-8	TRBD2	CASSWGRGGTYNEQFF	TGTGCCAGCAGCTGGGGTCGGGGGGGTACCTACAATGAGCAGTTCTTC
.	TRBJ1-6	TRBV19	TRBD1	CASSRGQDSPLHF	TGTGCCAGTAGTAGGGGACAGGATTCACCCCTCCACTTT
.	TRBJ1-6	TRBV18	.	CASSSQGNNSPLHF	TGTGCCAGCTCATCTCAGGGAAATAATTCACCCCTCCACTTT